This TCR beta chain was identified in a study of Graves' ophthalmopathy and Graves' hyperthyroidism. Amplification of the TCR beta CDR3 regions used RNA transcripts (as template). Second-round multiplex PCR followed a first-round RT-PCR using HTBI primers. TCRdb reanalysed the multiplex PCR reads using MiXCR and keeps one entry per CDR3 protein. Here the sample spans approximately 500,000 distinct CDR3 sequences, roughly an eighth being singletons. Disease in donors with ophthalmopathy had moderate-to-severe activity, CAS ≥3, NOSPECS ≥4 and under 3 months' duration. Certain patients were not enrolled. These were patients with other autoimmune diseases, uncontrolled infections, pregnancy or lactation. As the starting material, 10 ml of fresh peripheral blood yielded the PBMCs. The CDR3 has 15 amino acids. CDR1 and CDR2 from the germline V gene are SQVTM and ANQGSEA. V dropped 5 bases and J dropped 0 bases, with 11 bases sitting between them.

This clonotype was observed at least ten times. The antigen remains undetermined. The study's findings and limits: A 13-signature model separated ophthalmopathy from stable hyperthyroidism, 87.88% sensitivity, approximately 84% specificity.

The sequence was obtained from a woman younger than 45 with Graves' ophthalmopathy. Sequencing was done on a sample of blood. J is TRBJ1-6 and V is TRBV29-1; D call uncertain. The CDR3 bases are TGCAGCGTTTCGGGTCTTAGCTCCTATAATTCACCCCTCCACTTT. It is translated as CSVSGLSSYNSPLHF.